This T cell receptor beta chain originates from a study of blood T cell repertoires in COVID-19 (dated by TCRdb to 2020 to 2022). Broadly, across the study: Collaborator samples came from the United States, Italy and Spain and covered acute and convalescent phases of COVID-19. The material from the prospective study consisted of cDNA or gDNA derived from T cells, B-cell-depleted T cells, or PBMCs. The dataset comprised deeply sampled blood TCRbeta repertoires from subjects exposed to, actively infected with, or recovered from COVID-19. The repertoires were released in a freely available public database meant as a resource for research on the immune response to SARS-CoV-2. Samples were obtained from the ongoing ImmuneRACE study (first 160 participants) and from about 1,300 subjects provided by 6 global collaborators. The sample metadata nearly always contained a de-identified subject ID, COVID-19 status, age in years and sex. Where available, HLA class I and class II types were taken from metadata supplied by the sample provider and were not determined by assay-based typing. Broader findings and caveats from the paper: How much clinical and demographic metadata was included differed by source and by participant, and the metadata was provided uncurated.

TCRbeta CDR3 regions were amplified from genomic DNA by means of the immunoSEQ Assay, a bias-controlled multiplex PCR. Turning to the authors' computational methods: The number of nucleated cells in each sample was estimated from the amplification of reference gene primers within the assay. To quantify the absolute abundance of each unique TCRbeta CDR3 rearrangement, sequence reads were collapsed and filtered. Productive Simpson clonality was computed per sample as the square root of Simpson's diversity index over productive rearrangements. TCRdb mirrors the immuneACCESS table, restricted to in-frame sequences. Some clones are absent from its copies; in checked studies, under half trace to an unresolved V gene, and the reason for the others is unknown. V, J and clone size are taken as reported in that table, and D and trimming were inferred from the DNA itself. This sample gives fewer than 300,000 clones in total; around nine tenths of them show up just once. The top ten constitute around 0.8% of the sample.

Deletion took 5 bases off V and 1 base off J, with a span of 11 bases between the germline ends. From the cysteine up to the phenylalanine, the CDR3 has a length of 14 residues. Only the CDR3 part of the read is kept: 42 bases, read in frame from the first base. The germline V gene (reference sequence) specifies MNHEY as CDR1 and SMNVEV as CDR2. Collaborating institutions collected whole blood in K2EDTA tubes following their own protocols. For TCRbeta analysis, collaborators shipped samples in one of three forms: frozen whole blood, isolated PBMCs, or DNA extracted from either of those sample types. In regard to this clone: There is no known antigen for this receptor. Nothing much larger sits one base from this clone, and base qualities are not available.

The specimen sequenced was peripheral blood. This TCR was recovered from a man aged 30 to 45 with acute or convalescent COVID-19. The chain is encoded by TRBV27 joined to TRBJ1-1; no D gene is confidently identified. This receptor has the CDR3 CASSPGLRNTEAFF. In nucleotides, the sequence is TGTGCCAGCAGTCCAGGTCTCAGGAACACTGAAGCTTTCTTT.